The 2 T cell receptor beta chains below all came from one sample that was sequenced in a study of Ad26.COV2.S vaccination and SARS-CoV-2 variants. Assay: immunoSEQ multiplex PCR; the TCRdb copy retains only in-frame clones and omits some. The table has some 300,000 clones, about 85% seen once. This sample's treatment: roughly 19 received Ad26.COV2.S at low or high dose, single or two shots; a few received placebo; per-sample allocation not given. Sample collection was performed on day 63 after the first vaccine or placebo injection. The sample in question was peripheral blood, obtained in a trial of Ad26.COV2.S vaccine versus placebo. The receptors stem from a person between 18 and 60 years old who received the Ad26.COV2.S COVID-19 vaccine or a placebo.

This chain links TRBV21-1 with TRBJ1-5; TRBD1, the D gene given by the table, was not confirmed from the DNA. TRBV21-1 represents a pseudogene. The CDR3 runs to 14 residues. CDR3 DNA sequence: TGTGCCAGCAACCCGGACAGGGGGCCACAGCCCCAGCATTTT. This translates into CASNPDRGPQPQHF.

This sequence joins TRBV11-3 and TRBJ1-6; D might be TRBD1 (5 bases). This CDR3 contains 14 residues. V lost 5 bases and J 7 bases, leaving 12 bases between the germline ends. CDR1 and CDR2 from the germline V gene are SGHNT and YENEEA. CDR3 region: CASSPRGGNSPLHF. Written as DNA, the CDR3 is TGTGCCAGCAGCCCCCGGGGGGGAAATTCACCCCTCCACTTT.